These T cell receptor beta chains were read from a single sample in a study of cytomegalovirus exposure and HLA in healthy donors. The protocol was immunoSEQ multiplex PCR, while the TCRdb copy is restricted to in-frame clones and leaves out a portion. The repertoire consists of tens of thousands of clones, with 65% to 90% occurring once and the leading ten covering around 3.6%. The specimen was PBMCs. The receptor source for this set is a woman aged 18-30 years in good health and CMV-seronegative. Both conserved end residues are part of each CDR3. A D gene is named only where the DNA matches it firmly. Size is omitted from some rows. Given values are once, few, many or a class for expanded clones.

cdr3_nt cdr3_aa d_call j_call v_call clone_size
TGTGCTAGTGGTTTGGGACAGAATTTACAAGAGACCCAGTACTTC CASGLGQNLQETQYF - TRBJ2-5 TRBV12-5 once
TGTGCCAGCAGCAGGGATCAGCCCCAGCATTTT CASSRDQPQHF - TRBJ1-5 TRBV6-6 -
TGTGCCAGCAGCGCCTGGACTAGCCCTAGCACAGATACGCAGTATTTT CASSAWTSPSTDTQYF TRBD2 TRBJ2-3 TRBV7-6 once
TGTGCCAGCTGTTACCCTGGAGGCGCCACTGAAGCTTTCTTT CASCYPGGATEAFF - TRBJ1-1 TRBV28 -
TGTGCCAGCAGCTTGGAGGGGGCGTCGCAGTATTTT CASSLEGASQYF TRBD1 TRBJ2-3 TRBV5-6 -
TGTGCCAGTAGTATAGATGGCGGAGCCAATGAGCAGTTCTTC CASSIDGGANEQFF - TRBJ2-1 TRBV19 -
TGCGCCAGCAGCCAAGATCCCGGGGAGTTTAGCGGGATCTACAATGAGCAGTTCTTC CASSQDPGEFSGIYNEQFF TRBD2 TRBJ2-1 TRBV4-1 -
TGTGCCAGCAGCTTGGTGATAGGGGGCGACGAGCAGTACTTC CASSLVIGGDEQYF TRBD1 TRBJ2-7 TRBV7-2 -
TGCGCCAGCAGCCAGCCCGGTAGCGGGGGGGCGTATGAGCAGTTCTTC CASSQPGSGGAYEQFF TRBD2 TRBJ2-1 TRBV4-1 -
TGTGCCACCAGCAGAGAGGCCTCCTCTGGGGCCAACGTCCTGACTTTC CATSREASSGANVLTF - TRBJ2-6 TRBV15 -
TGTGCCAGCAGCTTAGCGTTCATGATGGTAGAAACTGAAGCTTTCTTT CASSLAFMMVETEAFF - TRBJ1-1 TRBV11-1 -
TGTGCCAGCAGTGAGAGGGAGTTCGACGAGCAGTACTTC CASSEREFDEQYF - TRBJ2-7 TRBV25-1 -
TGTGCCAGCAGTGAAAAAACTAGCGGGGGGGCCGAGCAGTACTTC CASSEKTSGGAEQYF TRBD2 TRBJ2-7 TRBV6-1 -
TGTGCCAGCCAGGGGAGTACCCCCGGGGAGCTGTTTTTT CASQGSTPGELFF - TRBJ2-2 TRBV2 -
TGTGCCAGTACCCTGAGGAGAAATGAAAAACTGTTTTTT CASTLRRNEKLFF - TRBJ1-4 TRBV19 -
TGTGCCAGCAGTTCTGACAGGTCGGGGTATGAAAAACTGTTTTTT CASSSDRSGYEKLFF - TRBJ1-4 TRBV6-5 -
TGTGCCAGCAGCTTAGTATTTCAGGGGGTCTCTGGAAACACCATATATTTT CASSLVFQGVSGNTIYF TRBD1 TRBJ1-3 TRBV7-2 -
TGTGCCAGCAGCTCTGCCCCTAGCGGGAATTACAATGAGCAGTTCTTC CASSSAPSGNYNEQFF TRBD2 TRBJ2-1 TRBV7-3 -
TGTGCCAGCAGCTTCAGTCGGGACAGGGTCTACAATGAGCAGTTCTTC CASSFSRDRVYNEQFF TRBD1 TRBJ2-1 TRBV7-8 once
TGTGCCAGCAGCCGGACAGGAGGAACTGAAGCTTTCTTT CASSRTGGTEAFF TRBD1 TRBJ1-1 TRBV7-2 -
TGTGCCAGCAGCTTTGGGACACTCTCTGGCTATGGCTACCCCTTC CASSFGTLSGYGYPF - TRBJ1-2 TRBV7-2 -
TGTGCCAGCAGTCCTCGGACAGGGTCAGGCACTGAAGCTTTCTTT CASSPRTGSGTEAFF TRBD1 TRBJ1-1 TRBV6-1 -
TGTGCCAGCAGCTTAAGGACAGGGGGGTTATATGGCTACCCCTTC CASSLRTGGLYGYPF TRBD1 TRBJ1-2 TRBV13 -
TGCGCCAGCAGCGAACGGACTGGCAATGAGCAGTTCTTC CASSERTGNEQFF - TRBJ2-1 TRBV5-1 -
TGTGCCAGCAGTCACGCGGGAAATGAGCAGTTCTTC CASSHAGNEQFF - TRBJ2-1 TRBV7-9 -
TGCGCCAGCAGCCAACTGGCCAGAATGAACACTGAAGCTTTCTTT CASSQLARMNTEAFF - TRBJ1-1 TRBV4-1 few
TGTGCCAGCAGTTTATTCCGTGATGAGCAGTTCTTC CASSLFRDEQFF - TRBJ2-1 TRBV27 few
TGTGCCAGCAGCTTATATAACGAGGAAAAACTGTTTTTT CASSLYNEEKLFF - TRBJ1-4 TRBV7-2 few
TGTGCCAGCAGCCTGACTGGCACCATGAACACTGAAGCTTTCTTT CASSLTGTMNTEAFF - TRBJ1-1 TRBV9 -
TGCGCCAGCTCCCCTGTGGGGGGAAAAGAGACCCAGTACTTC CASSPVGGKETQYF - TRBJ2-5 TRBV5-1 -
TGCGCCAGCAAGACAGGGTCTCTGGGCGAGCAGTACTTC CASKTGSLGEQYF TRBD1 TRBJ2-7 TRBV5-1 -
TGTGCCAGCAGAGCGACAGGGACAGGCACAGATACGCAGTATTTT CASRATGTGTDTQYF TRBD1 TRBJ2-3 TRBV5-4 -
TGTGCCAGCAGCTTGGGCGTATCCTACGAGCAGTACTTC CASSLGVSYEQYF - TRBJ2-7 TRBV5-6 -
TGTGCCAGCTGTAGGGACATGAACACTGAAGCTTTCTTT CASCRDMNTEAFF - TRBJ1-1 TRBV2 -
TGCAGCGTTGCCACATCGCTGAACTATGGCTACACCTTC CSVATSLNYGYTF - TRBJ1-2 TRBV29-1 -
TGTGCCAGCAGCCAAGGTGACAGTCATAGCTCTGGAAACACCATATATTTT CASSQGDSHSSGNTIYF - TRBJ1-3 TRBV14 -
TGTGCCAGCAGCTTCCGGGGGGTCCAAGAGACCCAGTACTTC CASSFRGVQETQYF TRBD2 TRBJ2-5 TRBV7-9 -
TGTGCCAGCAGTCTTTCTCTTACTGGAAACACCATATATTTT CASSLSLTGNTIYF - TRBJ1-3 TRBV28 -
TGTGCCAGCAGCTTAGGAACGGACAGCAGCTACACCTTC CASSLGTDSSYTF - TRBJ1-2 TRBV13 -
TGCGCCAGCAGCCAAGAAAGAGCGGGGGGGCAGGGTACGCAGTATTTT CASSQERAGGQGTQYF TRBD2 TRBJ2-3 TRBV4-1 -
TGTGCCAGTAGTCTCAGCGGGTGGGGCGGTCAGCCCCAGCATTTT CASSLSGWGGQPQHF - TRBJ1-5 TRBV19 -
TGTGCCAGCAGTACCCAGGGAACTGAAGCTTTCTTT CASSTQGTEAFF - TRBJ1-1 TRBV27 -
TGCGCCAGCAGCTTGGAGGCGGGACGCTCTGGAAACACCATATATTTT CASSLEAGRSGNTIYF - TRBJ1-3 TRBV5-1 few
TGTGCCAGCACCGCGGGCCAGCCAGCCTACAATGAGCAGTTCTTC CASTAGQPAYNEQFF - TRBJ2-1 TRBV6-5 -
TGTGCCAGCGCAACAAGTGACAGGGATCTTGCGGAACTGTTTTTT CASATSDRDLAELFF - TRBJ1-4 TRBV21-1 -
TGTGCCAGCAGTGCACAGGGAAGCAATCAGCCCCAGCATTTT CASSAQGSNQPQHF - TRBJ1-5 TRBV2 -
TGTGCCAGCAGTGAGCGCGGGGCTCATTATAGTGAGCAGTTCTTC CASSERGAHYSEQFF - TRBJ2-1 TRBV2 -
TGTGCCAGCAGCCCTCGGACAGGGAGGAATTCACCCCTCCACTTT CASSPRTGRNSPLHF TRBD1 TRBJ1-6 TRBV7-2 few
TGTGCCAGCACCTCACTAGCGGGGGTCTGCGAGCAGTACTTC CASTSLAGVCEQYF TRBD2 TRBJ2-7 TRBV28 -